The present entry profiles one TCR beta chain with its context. Its antigen is currently unknown. The length of the CDR3 is 14 residues. Trimming took off 6 bases at V and 5 bases at J, with 16 bases between the two ends. Germline V gene lookup returns CDR1 SEHNR and CDR2 FQNEAQ (reference sequence). The sample is drawn from a study of OX40 agonist ivuxolimab in advanced cancers. Overall study context: Having had anti-PD-1, anti-PD-L1 or anti-CTLA-4 therapy before was allowed, and roughly 40% had some. Three patients responded partially, comprising one with hepatocellular carcinoma and two with cutaneous melanoma. Study conclusions and caveats: Undetermined was the antigen specificity of the expanded peripheral T cells. Circulating CD4+ and CD8+ T cells showed clonal expansion by week 6 at 0.1 to 3.0 mg/kg.

Method: immunoSEQ multiplex PCR; TCRdb's copy keeps in-frame clones and lacks some. The sample includes 20,000 to 25,000 clones, approximately 84% of them seen just once. This material consisted of CD4+ or CD8+ T cells sorted from blood, taken in a trial of the OX40 agonist ivuxolimab. This clonotype was obtained from an adult with an advanced solid tumor such as melanoma, head and neck, liver or kidney cancer. The chain couples TRBV7-9 to TRBJ2-5, with a tentative D call TRBD2 (6 bases). The CDR3 DNA reads as TGTGCCAGCAGGGGGGGTGGGCTGAAGGAGACCCAGTACTTC. Residues: CASRGGGLKETQYF.